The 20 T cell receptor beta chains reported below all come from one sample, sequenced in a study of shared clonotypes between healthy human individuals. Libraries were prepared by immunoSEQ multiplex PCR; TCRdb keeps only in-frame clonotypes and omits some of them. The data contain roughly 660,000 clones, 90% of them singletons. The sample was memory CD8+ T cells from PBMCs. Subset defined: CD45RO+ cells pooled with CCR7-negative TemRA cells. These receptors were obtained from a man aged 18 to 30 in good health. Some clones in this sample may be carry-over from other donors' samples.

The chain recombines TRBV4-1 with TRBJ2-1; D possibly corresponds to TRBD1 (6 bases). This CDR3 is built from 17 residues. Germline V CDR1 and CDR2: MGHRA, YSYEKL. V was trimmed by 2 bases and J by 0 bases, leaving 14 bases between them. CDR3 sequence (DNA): TGCGCCAGCAGCCAAAAACCCCAGGGGAGCTCCTACAATGAGCAGTTCTTC. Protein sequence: CASSQKPQGSSYNEQFF.

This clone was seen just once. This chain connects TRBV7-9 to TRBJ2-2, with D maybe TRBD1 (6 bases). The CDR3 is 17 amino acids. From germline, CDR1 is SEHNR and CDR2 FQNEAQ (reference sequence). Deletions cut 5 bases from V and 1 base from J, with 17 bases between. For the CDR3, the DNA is TGTGCCAGCAGCAGCGTGGGGGCCATGATGAACACCGGGGAGCTGTTTTTT. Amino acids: CASSSVGAMMNTGELFF. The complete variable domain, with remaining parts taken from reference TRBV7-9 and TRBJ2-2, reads DTGVSQNPRHKITKRGQNVTFRCDPISEHNRLYWYRQTLGQGPEFLTYFQNEAQLEKSRLLSDRFSAERPKGSFSTLEIQRTEQGDSAMYLCASSSVGAMMNTGELFFGEGSRLTVL.

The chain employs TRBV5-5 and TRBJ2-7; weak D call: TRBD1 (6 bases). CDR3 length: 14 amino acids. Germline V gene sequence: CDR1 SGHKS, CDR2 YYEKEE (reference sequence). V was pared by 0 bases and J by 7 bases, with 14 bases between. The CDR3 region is CASSLVGHQGEQYF. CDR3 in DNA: TGTGCCAGCAGCTTGGTGGGACATCAGGGAGAGCAGTACTTC.

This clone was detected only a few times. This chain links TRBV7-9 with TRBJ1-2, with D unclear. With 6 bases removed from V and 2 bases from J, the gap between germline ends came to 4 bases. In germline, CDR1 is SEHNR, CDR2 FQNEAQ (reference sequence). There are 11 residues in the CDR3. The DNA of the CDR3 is TGTGCCAGCAGAAACAACTATGGCTACACCTTC. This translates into CASRNNYGYTF.

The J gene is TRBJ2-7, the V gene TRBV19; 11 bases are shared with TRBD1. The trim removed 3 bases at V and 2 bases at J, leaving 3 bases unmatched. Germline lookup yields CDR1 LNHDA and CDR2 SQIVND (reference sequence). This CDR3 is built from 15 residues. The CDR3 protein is CASSMRDRGTYEQYF. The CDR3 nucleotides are TGTGCCAGTAGTATGAGGGACAGGGGGACCTACGAGCAGTACTTC.

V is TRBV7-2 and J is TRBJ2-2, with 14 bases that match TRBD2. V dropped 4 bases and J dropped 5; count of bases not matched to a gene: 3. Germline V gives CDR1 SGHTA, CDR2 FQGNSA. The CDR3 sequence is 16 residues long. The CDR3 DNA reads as TGTGCCAGCAGCTCGGGACTAGCGGGAGTAACCGGGGAGCTGTTTTTT. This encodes CASSSGLAGVTGELFF.

Written as DNA, the CDR3 is TGTGCCAGCAGTTTCAACTACCCCGGAGGCGCAGATACGCAGTATTTT. This encodes CASSFNYPGGADTQYF. The V gene is TRBV27, the J gene TRBJ2-3, with a possible D match to TRBD2 (5 bases). The CDR3 is made up of 16 amino acids. V lost 3 bases and J 4 bases, leaving 17 bases between the germline ends. The germline V gene has CDR1 MNHEY and CDR2 SMNVEV (reference sequence).

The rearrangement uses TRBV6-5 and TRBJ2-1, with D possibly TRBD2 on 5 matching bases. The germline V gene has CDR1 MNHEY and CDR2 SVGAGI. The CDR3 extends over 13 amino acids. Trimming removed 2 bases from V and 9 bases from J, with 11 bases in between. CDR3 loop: CASSYATSGEQFF. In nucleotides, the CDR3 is TGTGCCAGCAGTTACGCCACTAGTGGTGAGCAGTTCTTC.

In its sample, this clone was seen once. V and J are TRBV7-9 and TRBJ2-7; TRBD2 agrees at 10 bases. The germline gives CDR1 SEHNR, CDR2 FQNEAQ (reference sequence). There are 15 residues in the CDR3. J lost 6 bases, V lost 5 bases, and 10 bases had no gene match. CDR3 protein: CASSPSGTSDSEQYF. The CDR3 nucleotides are TGTGCCAGCAGCCCTTCCGGGACTAGCGACTCCGAGCAGTACTTC.

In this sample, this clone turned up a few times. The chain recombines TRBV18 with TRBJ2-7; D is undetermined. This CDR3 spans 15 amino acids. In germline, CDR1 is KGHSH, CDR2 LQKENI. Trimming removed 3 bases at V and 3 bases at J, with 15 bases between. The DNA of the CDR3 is TGTGCCAGCTCACCCGATCGGGTGAGGCACTACGAGCAGTACTTC. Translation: CASSPDRVRHYEQYF.

CDR3 in amino acids: CASSSRQARGNEKLFF. CDR3 in DNA: TGTGCCAGCAGCTCTAGACAGGCGAGAGGTAATGAAAAACTGTTTTTT. The gene calls are TRBV7-9 and TRBJ1-4; tentative D call: TRBD1 (6 bases). Trimming cost V 4 bases and J 4 bases, with 16 bases left between them. Germline V gives CDR1 SEHNR, CDR2 FQNEAQ (reference sequence). The CDR3 spans 16 residues.

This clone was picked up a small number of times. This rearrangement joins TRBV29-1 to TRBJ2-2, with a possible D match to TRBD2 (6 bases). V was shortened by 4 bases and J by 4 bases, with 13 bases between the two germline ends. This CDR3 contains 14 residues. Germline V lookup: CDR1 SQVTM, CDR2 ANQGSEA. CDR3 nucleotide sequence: TGCAGCGTTGTCCTAGCGAGTGGCACCGGGGAGCTGTTTTTT. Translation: CSVVLASGTGELFF.

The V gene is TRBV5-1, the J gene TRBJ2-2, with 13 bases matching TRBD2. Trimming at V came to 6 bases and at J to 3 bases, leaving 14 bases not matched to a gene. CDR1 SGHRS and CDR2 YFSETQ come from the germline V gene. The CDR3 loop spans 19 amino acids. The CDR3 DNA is TGCGCCAGCACCTGGGGACTAGCGGGATTAGAATCTGACACCGGGGAGCTGTTTTTT. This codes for CASTWGLAGLESDTGELFF.

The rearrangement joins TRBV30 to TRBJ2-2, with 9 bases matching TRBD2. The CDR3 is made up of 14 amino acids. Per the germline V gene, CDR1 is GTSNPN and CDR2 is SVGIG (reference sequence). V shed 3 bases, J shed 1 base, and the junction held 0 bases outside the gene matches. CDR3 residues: CAWRLAGNTGELFF. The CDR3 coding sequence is TGTGCCTGGAGACTAGCGGGGAACACCGGGGAGCTGTTTTTT.

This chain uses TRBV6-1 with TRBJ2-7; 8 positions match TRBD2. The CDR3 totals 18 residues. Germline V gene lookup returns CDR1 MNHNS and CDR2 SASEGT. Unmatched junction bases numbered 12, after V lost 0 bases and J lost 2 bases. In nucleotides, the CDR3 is TGTGCCAGCAGTGAAGCGCCCTGGCGGACGGGAGGGCCCTACGAGCAGTACTTC. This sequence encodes CASSEAPWRTGGPYEQYF.

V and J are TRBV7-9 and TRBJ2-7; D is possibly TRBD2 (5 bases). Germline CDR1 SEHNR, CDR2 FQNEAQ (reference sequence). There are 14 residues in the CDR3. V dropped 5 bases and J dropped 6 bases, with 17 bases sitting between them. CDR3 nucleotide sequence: TGTGCCAGCAGCCCTCCGCGGGCAGATGGCGAGCAGTACTTC. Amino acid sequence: CASSPPRADGEQYF.

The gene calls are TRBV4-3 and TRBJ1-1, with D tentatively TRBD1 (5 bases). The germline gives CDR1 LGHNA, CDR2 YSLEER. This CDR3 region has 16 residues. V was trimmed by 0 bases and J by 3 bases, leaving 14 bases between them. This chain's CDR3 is CASSQDPERGHTEAFF. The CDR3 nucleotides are TGCGCCAGCAGCCAAGACCCTGAGAGGGGCCACACTGAAGCTTTCTTT.

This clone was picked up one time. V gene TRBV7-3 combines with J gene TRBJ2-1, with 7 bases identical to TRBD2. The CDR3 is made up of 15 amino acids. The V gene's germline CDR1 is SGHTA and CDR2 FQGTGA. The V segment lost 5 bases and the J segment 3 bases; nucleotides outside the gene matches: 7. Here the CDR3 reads CASSPPGTNYNEQFF. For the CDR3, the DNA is TGTGCCAGCAGCCCCCCGGGGACTAACTACAATGAGCAGTTCTTC.

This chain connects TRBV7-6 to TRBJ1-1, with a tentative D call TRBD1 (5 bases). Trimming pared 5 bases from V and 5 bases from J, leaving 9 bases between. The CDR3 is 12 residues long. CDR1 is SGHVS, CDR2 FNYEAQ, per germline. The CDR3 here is CASSAGWTEAFF. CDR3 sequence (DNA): TGTGCCAGCAGCGCAGGGTGGACTGAAGCTTTCTTT.

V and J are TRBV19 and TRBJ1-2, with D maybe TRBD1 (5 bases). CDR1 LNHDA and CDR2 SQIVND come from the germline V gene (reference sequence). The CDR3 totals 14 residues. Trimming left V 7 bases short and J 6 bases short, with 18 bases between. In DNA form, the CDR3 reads TGTGCCAGTACTCACAGGTCGGGGGGAGATGGCTACACCTTC. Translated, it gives CASTHRSGGDGYTF.